Listed below are T cell receptor beta chains from one sample, sequenced in a study of beta chain features in type 1 diabetes. Libraries were prepared by immunoSEQ multiplex PCR; TCRdb keeps only in-frame clonotypes and omits some of them. Here the sample spans 140,000 or so clones, about 9.4% being singletons. The sequenced sample consisted of naive CD4+ T cells from blood. The receptors derive from a man younger than 30 in good health. Each CDR3 is given with its conserved first and last residue.

CDR3 length	V gene	CDR3 protein
12	TRBV7-3	CASSLYADTQYF
18	TRBV11-2	CASSLDPRPLAGNYEQYF
15	TRBV25-1	CASSPTLGANYGYTF
16	TRBV5-1	CASSSTGGDGANVLTF
13	TRBV9	CASSFSGDTEAFF
15	TRBV6-5	CASSPTTGVNQPQHF
15	TRBV27	CASSTATSAQETQYF
15	TRBV7-2	CASSLGQGRNYEQYF
14	TRBV6-1	CASRTTMSNQPQHF
9	TRBV19	CARLGGYTF